These T cell receptor beta chains were read from a single sample in a study of early T cells in non-severe SARS-CoV-2 infection. TCRdb redid the calling of the 5' RACE reads with MiXCR, one entry per CDR3 protein. The sample has more than 80,000 distinct CDR3 sequences; 16% are singletons. The sequenced material came from whole blood. These receptor sequences come from an adult who was a healthcare worker with PCR-confirmed SARS-CoV-2 infection or an uninfected control (not recorded which). CDR3s include the opening cysteine and the closing phenylalanine or tryptophan. A D gene is named only where the DNA matches it firmly. Where a row states a size, it is once, few, many or the class of an expanded clone; other rows omit it.

size,V,D,J,CDR3,DNA
-,TRBV13,-,TRBJ2-1,CASSPPYGWQFF,TGTGCCAGCAGCCCCCCCTATGGATGGCAGTTCTTC
-,TRBV5-4,-,TRBJ2-1,CASSLWSGSYNEQFF,TGTGCCAGCAGCTTGTGGAGCGGTTCCTACAATGAGCAGTTCTTC
many,TRBV28,TRBD1,TRBJ2-2,CASSKPGQGVNTGELFF,TGTGCCAGCAGCAAACCGGGACAGGGGGTCAACACCGGGGAGCTGTTTTTT
few,TRBV7-9,-,TRBJ1-1,CASTPGSNTEAFF,TGTGCCAGCACCCCCGGGTCAAACACTGAAGCTTTCTTT
few,TRBV12-3/TRBV12-4,-,TRBJ2-5,CASSLLLGGGETQYF,TGTGCCAGCAGTCTCCTACTAGGAGGGGGAGAGACCCAGTACTTC
-,TRBV10-1,-,TRBJ1-1,CASSGTMNTEAFF,TGCGCCAGCAGTGGGACCATGAACACTGAAGCTTTCTTT
few,TRBV27,-,TRBJ1-1,CASSRTTNTEAFF,TGTGCCAGCAGCCGGACAACGAACACTGAAGCTTTCTTT
once,TRBV29-1,-,TRBJ1-1,CSVESLNTEAFF,TGCAGCGTTGAGTCCTTGAACACTGAAGCTTTCTTT
-,TRBV12-3/TRBV12-4,TRBD2,TRBJ2-3,CASSSSAGAEYF,TGTGCCAGCAGTTCATCAGCGGGAGCCGAGTATTTT
few,TRBV6-6,-,TRBJ1-4,CASTAERGKLFF,TGTGCCAGCACCGCTGAACGTGGAAAACTGTTTTTT
-,TRBV7-2,TRBD1,TRBJ1-6,CASSPQGDSPLHF,TGTGCCAGCAGCCCACAGGGGGACTCACCCCTCCACTTT
-,TRBV12-3/TRBV12-4,TRBD2,TRBJ2-7,CASSLAGGPHEQYF,TGTGCCAGCAGTTTAGCGGGAGGGCCCCACGAGCAGTACTTC
-,TRBV10-2,TRBD2,TRBJ2-7,CASVSREGLEQYF,TGCGCCAGCGTATCGCGGGAGGGCCTCGAGCAGTACTTC
few,TRBV10-3,-,TRBJ1-2,CAISEGIRGYTF,TGTGCCATCAGTGAGGGGATAAGAGGCTACACCTTC
-,TRBV30,-,TRBJ2-5,CAWSAIEETQYF,TGTGCCTGGAGTGCGATTGAGGAGACCCAGTACTTC
-,TRBV11-2,-,TRBJ2-7,CASSLLSGFGVEQYF,TGTGCCAGCAGCTTATTGTCGGGGTTTGGGGTGGAGCAGTACTTC
-,TRBV7-2,-,TRBJ2-3,CASSLLGLALSTDTQYF,TGTGCCAGCAGCTTATTGGGGCTAGCGCTTAGCACAGATACGCAGTATTTT
-,TRBV6-2/TRBV6-3,-,TRBJ1-1,CASSNGGWAFF,TGTGCCAGCAGCAACGGAGGTTGGGCTTTCTTT
few,TRBV7-2,-,TRBJ2-7,CASSPGHLYEQYF,TGTGCCAGCAGCCCGGGACATTTATACGAGCAGTACTTC
few,TRBV4-2,-,TRBJ2-5,CASSQGASQETQYF,TGTGCCAGCAGCCAAGGAGCCTCGCAAGAGACCCAGTACTTC
few,TRBV9,-,TRBJ1-1,CASSVRDAMNTEAFF,TGTGCCAGCAGCGTCCGGGACGCGATGAACACTGAAGCTTTCTTT
-,TRBV6-5,-,TRBJ2-5,CATNPTVGRNSRETQYF,TGTGCCACCAACCCAACGGTGGGGCGAAATTCTAGGGAGACCCAGTACTTC
many,TRBV7-9,TRBD1,TRBJ2-1,CASSRRTGSYNEQFF,TGTGCCAGCAGCCGACGGACAGGCTCCTACAATGAGCAGTTCTTC
-,TRBV3-1,-,TRBJ2-1,CASSHPPGAANEQFF,TGTGCCAGCAGCCATCCTCCGGGAGCGGCCAATGAGCAGTTCTTC
-,TRBV10-3,TRBD1,TRBJ2-3,CAISESPDRGTDTQYF,TGTGCCATCAGTGAGTCCCCGGACAGGGGCACAGATACGCAGTATTTT
-,TRBV5-1,-,TRBJ1-6,CASSLAEISSPLHF,TGCGCCAGCAGCTTGGCCGAAATCTCATCACCCCTCCACTTT
many,TRBV18,-,TRBJ2-7,CASSPRTQTYEQYF,TGTGCCAGCTCACCCCGGACACAGACCTACGAGCAGTACTTC
many,TRBV7-2,TRBD1,TRBJ1-6,CASSSRQGNSPLHF,TGTGCCAGCAGCTCCCGACAGGGGAATTCACCCCTCCACTTT